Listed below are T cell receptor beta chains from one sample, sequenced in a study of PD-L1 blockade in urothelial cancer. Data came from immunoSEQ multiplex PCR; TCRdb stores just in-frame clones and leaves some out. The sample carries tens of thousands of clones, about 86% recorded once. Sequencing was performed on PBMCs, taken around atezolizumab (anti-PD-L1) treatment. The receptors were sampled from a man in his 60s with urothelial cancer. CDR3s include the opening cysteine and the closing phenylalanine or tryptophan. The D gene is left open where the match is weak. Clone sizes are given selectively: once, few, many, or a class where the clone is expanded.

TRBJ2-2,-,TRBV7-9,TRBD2,TGTGCCAGCAGCTTAACAGCGGGGACCGGGGAGCTGTTTTTT,CASSLTAGTGELFF
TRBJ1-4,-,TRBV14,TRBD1,TGTGCCAGCAGCCTCAGACAGGGATCAACTAATGAAAAACTGTTTTTT,CASSLRQGSTNEKLFF
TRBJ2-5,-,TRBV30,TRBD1,TGTGCCTGGAAGCCGTCGGGACAGGGAGAGACCCAGTACTTC,CAWKPSGQGETQYF
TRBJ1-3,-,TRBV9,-,TGTGCCAGCAGCGTAGCTGAAGAGGGAGGTAGAGGAAACACCATATATTTT,CASSVAEEGGRGNTIYF
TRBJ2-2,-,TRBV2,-,TGTGCCAGCAGCGGGGATGGTTCGGGGACCGGGGAGCTGTTTTTT,CASSGDGSGTGELFF
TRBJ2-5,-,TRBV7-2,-,TGTGCCAGCAGCTCGGGGACAACGAAAGAGACCCAGTACTTC,CASSSGTTKETQYF
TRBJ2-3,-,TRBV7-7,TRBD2,TGTGCTAGCAGCCTCCGCGCCTCAGCGGGGGCCTCTGGGGTGCAGTATTTT,CASSLRASAGASGVQYF
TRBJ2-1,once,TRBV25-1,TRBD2,TGTGCCAGCAGTCACCGGACTAGCGGGAGGCGGGGCGATGAGCAGTTCTTC,CASSHRTSGRRGDEQFF
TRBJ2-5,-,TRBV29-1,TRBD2,TGCAGCGTTGGGGCTAGCGGGGTGGGGGAGACCCAGTACTTC,CSVGASGVGETQYF
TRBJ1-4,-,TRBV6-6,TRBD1,TGTGCCAGCAGTTACAGGGGGACAGCAACTAATGAAAAACTGTTTTTT,CASSYRGTATNEKLFF
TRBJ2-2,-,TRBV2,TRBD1,TGTGCCAGCAGGGGACAGATGAACACCGGGGAGCTGTTTTTT,CASRGQMNTGELFF
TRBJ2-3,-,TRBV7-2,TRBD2,TGTGCCAGCAGCTTAAGGAGCGGGAGTACGGATACGCAGTATTTT,CASSLRSGSTDTQYF
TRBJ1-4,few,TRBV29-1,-,TGCAGCGTTGCCTCGGGGGGTCGGAATGAAAAACTGTTTTTT,CSVASGGRNEKLFF
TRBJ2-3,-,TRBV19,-,TGTGCCAGTAGTATACGTGGGGCGAGCACAGATACGCAGTATTTT,CASSIRGASTDTQYF
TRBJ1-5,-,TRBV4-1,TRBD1,TGCGCCAGCAGCCAAGATCACAGGGGGGGCCAGCCCCAGCATTTT,CASSQDHRGGQPQHF
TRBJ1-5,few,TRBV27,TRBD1,TGTGCCAGCAGTTTATTCGGGACAGGGATTAATAATCAGCCCCAGCATTTT,CASSLFGTGINNQPQHF
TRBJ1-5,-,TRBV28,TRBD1,TGTGCCAGCGCCACAGGGGGCGCGTCTCAGCCCCAGCATTTT,CASATGGASQPQHF
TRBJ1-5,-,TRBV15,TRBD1,TGTGCCACCAGCAGTGGGACAGCAAATCAGCCCCAGCATTTT,CATSSGTANQPQHF
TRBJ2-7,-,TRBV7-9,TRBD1,TGTGCCAGCAGCTCAGGGACAGGGTCCTACGAGCAGTACTTC,CASSSGTGSYEQYF
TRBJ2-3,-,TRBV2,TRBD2,TGTGCCAGCAGTTCGGAGCGGGGGGGTCCAGATACGCAGTATTTT,CASSSERGGPDTQYF
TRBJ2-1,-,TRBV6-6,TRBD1,TGTGCCAGCAGCCGTGGGACAGCAAATGAGCAGTTCTTC,CASSRGTANEQFF
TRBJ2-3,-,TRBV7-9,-,TGTGCCAGCAGCTCACGACTAGAGGCAACAGATACGCAGTATTTT,CASSSRLEATDTQYF
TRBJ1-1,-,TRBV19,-,TGTGCCAGTAGTATCGGGGGTGCGAACACTGAAGCTTTCTTT,CASSIGGANTEAFF
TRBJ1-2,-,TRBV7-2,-,TGTGCCAGCAGCTTAGCTGGGCAGAACTATGGCTACACCTTC,CASSLAGQNYGYTF
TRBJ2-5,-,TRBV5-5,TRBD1,TGTGCCAGCAGTTGGGGCGGAGGGACAGGACAAGAGACCCAGTACTTC,CASSWGGGTGQETQYF
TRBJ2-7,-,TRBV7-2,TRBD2,TGTGCCAGCAGCCGCGGGAGGGTCTACGAGCAGTACTTC,CASSRGRVYEQYF
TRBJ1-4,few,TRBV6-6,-,TGTGCCAGCAGCCAGGGAGGGGAACTGTTTTTT,CASSQGGELFF
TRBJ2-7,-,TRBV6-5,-,TGTGCCAGCGGCGGGGAGCAGTACTTC,CASGGEQYF
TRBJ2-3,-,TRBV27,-,TGTGCCAGCAGTTTTTCGAGAACAGATACGCAGTATTTT,CASSFSRTDTQYF
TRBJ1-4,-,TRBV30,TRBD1,TGTGCCTGGAGCCCGACAGGGGGGGGTGAAAAACTGTTTTTT,CAWSPTGGGEKLFF
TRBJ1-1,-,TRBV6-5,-,TGTGCCAGCAGTTACGACGGGGAGAACACTGAAGCTTTCTTT,CASSYDGENTEAFF
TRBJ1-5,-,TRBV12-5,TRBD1,TGTGCTAGTGGTTTCGGGACAGAGGGGCCGGAGGGCAATCAGCCCCAGCATTTT,CASGFGTEGPEGNQPQHF
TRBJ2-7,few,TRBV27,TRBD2,TGTGCCAGCAGTCGCCTAGCGGCCTACGAGCAGTACTTC,CASSRLAAYEQYF
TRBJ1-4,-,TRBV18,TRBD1,TGTGCCAGCTCACCCCGACCGGGACAGGGTGCTAATGAAAAACTGTTTTTT,CASSPRPGQGANEKLFF
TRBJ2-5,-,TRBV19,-,TGTGCCAGTAGTATTGGGAAACTAGATTGGTATGACCAAGAGACCCAGTACTTC,CASSIGKLDWYDQETQYF
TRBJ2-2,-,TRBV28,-,TGTGCCAGCGGACCGGGACACATGAACACCGGGGAGCTGTTTTTT,CASGPGHMNTGELFF
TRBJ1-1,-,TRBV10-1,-,TGCGCCAGCAGTCCTGGAGGACAGATAGAAGCTTTCTTT,CASSPGGQIEAFF
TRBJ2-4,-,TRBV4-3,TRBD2,TGCGCCAGCAGCCAAGATTACACTAGCGGGGGGCCACACCAAAACATTCAGTACTTC,CASSQDYTSGGPHQNIQYF
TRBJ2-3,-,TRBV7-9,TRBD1,TGTGCCAGCAGCAACCTCTGGACAGGAAGTACAGATACGCAGTATTTT,CASSNLWTGSTDTQYF
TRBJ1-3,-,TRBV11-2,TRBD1,TGTGCCAGCAGCCCGGGGACAGGGCGAAAAAACACCATATATTTT,CASSPGTGRKNTIYF
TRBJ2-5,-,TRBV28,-,TGTGCCAGCAGCTCCACCGGGTCTTCAAGAACCCAGTACTTC,CASSSTGSSRTQYF
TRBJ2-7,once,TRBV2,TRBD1,TGTGCCAGCAGTGACGGACAGGGGTTCAACGAGCAGTACTTC,CASSDGQGFNEQYF
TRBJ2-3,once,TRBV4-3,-,TGCGCCAGCAGCCAACAAGGAGGTACAGATACGCAGTATTTT,CASSQQGGTDTQYF
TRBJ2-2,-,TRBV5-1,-,TGCGCCAGTATCGTGCCGGGCACCGGGGAGCTGTTTTTT,CASIVPGTGELFF
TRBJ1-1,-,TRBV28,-,TGTGCCAGCAGTCCCGTGGACGGGGGGTGGACTGAAGCTTTCTTT,CASSPVDGGWTEAFF
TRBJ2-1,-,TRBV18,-,TGTGCCAGCTCACCCTCGCAGGGTAGCTCCTACAATGAGCAGTTCTTC,CASSPSQGSSYNEQFF
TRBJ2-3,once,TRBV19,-,TGTGCCAGTAGTATTTCCAGGGCAGATACGCAGTATTTT,CASSISRADTQYF
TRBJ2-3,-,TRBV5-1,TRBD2,TGCGCCAGCAAGGGACTAGCGGAGTTTACAGATACGCAGTATTTT,CASKGLAEFTDTQYF
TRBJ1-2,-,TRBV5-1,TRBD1,TGCGCCAGCAGCCTGACAGGGGGGGTTGGTGGCTACACCTTC,CASSLTGGVGGYTF
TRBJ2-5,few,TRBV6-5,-,TGTGCCAGCAGAGGGGGGGGAGGGGAGACCCAGTACTTC,CASRGGGGETQYF
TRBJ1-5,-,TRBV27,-,TGTGCCAGCAGTTTATCCGACAGCTACCAGCCCCAGCATTTT,CASSLSDSYQPQHF
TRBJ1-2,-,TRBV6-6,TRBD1,TGTGCCAGCAGGGACAGGGGGTTTAACTATGGCTACACCTTC,CASRDRGFNYGYTF
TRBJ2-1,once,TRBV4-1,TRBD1,TGCGCCAGCAGCCAAGAGGGAACAGGGGGCTCCTACAATGAGCAGTTCTTC,CASSQEGTGGSYNEQFF
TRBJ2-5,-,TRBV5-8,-,TGTGCCAGCAGCTTGGGACAGCAAGAGACCCAGTACTTC,CASSLGQQETQYF
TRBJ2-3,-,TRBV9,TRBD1,TGTGCCAGCAGCGTTAGACAGGGAATTTTGTCCGATACGCAGTATTTT,CASSVRQGILSDTQYF